The source of this T cell receptor (beta chain) is a study of blood T cell repertoires in COVID-19. About the research overall: T cells, B-cell-depleted T cells, or PBMCs provided the cDNA or gDNA that served as material.

Sequencing was performed with immunoSEQ multiplex PCR; in TCRdb, only in-frame clones are kept and a portion is missing. The table shows some 220,000 clones, with roughly 86% occurring only once. This clone was recorded only once. V shed 2 bases, J shed 5 bases, and the junction held 7 bases outside the gene matches. The CDR3 sequence is 15 residues long. Germline values: CDR1 SGHAT, CDR2 FQNNGV. The chain combines TRBV11-2 with TRBJ2-5, with 8 bases fitting TRBD1. The clonotype originates from a middle-aged man with acute or convalescent COVID-19. Source material: peripheral blood. In DNA form, the CDR3 reads TGTGCCAGCAGCTTATACAGGGGGAGGCTGGAGACCCAGTACTTC. It translates to CASSLYRGRLETQYF.